The present entry profiles one T cell receptor (beta chain) with its context. This CDR3 spans 15 amino acids. The V end lost 3 bases, the J end lost 1 base, and 12 bases lay between the germline ends. Germline V lookup: CDR1 WNHNN, CDR2 SYGVQD (reference sequence). These data are taken from a study of T cell responses to AZD1222 COVID-19 vaccine. Clones were sequenced by immunoSEQ multiplex PCR, and TCRdb holds only the in-frame ones, with some missing. The repertoire holds about 49,000 clones, with 65% to 85% as singletons. The sequence was obtained from an adult in good health. The sample in question was peripheral blood, obtained on day 0 of MenACWY control vaccination. This chain joins TRBV10-1 and TRBJ1-1, with D possibly being TRBD1 (6 bases). CDR3 in DNA: TGCGCCAGCAGTGAAGGTGGCAGGGGGAACACTGAAGCTTTCTTT. It yields the protein CASSEGGRGNTEAFF.